A selection of T cell receptor beta chains follows, all from one sample in a study of blood T cell repertoires in COVID-19. Clones were read by immunoSEQ multiplex PCR, and TCRdb kept only the in-frame ones, dropping some. The top ten hold under 2% of the sample, which has under 250,000 clones, around nine tenths seen once. The sequencing input was peripheral blood. All receptors come from a woman aged 55-69 years who had recovered from COVID-19. Each CDR3 is given with its conserved first and last residue. The order of the fields is D gene, J gene, clone size, V gene, CDR3 protein, CDR3 DNA. The D gene is left open where the match is weak. Size is omitted from some rows. Given values are once, few, many or a class for expanded clones.

TRBD1,TRBJ2-2,-,TRBV6-4,CASSVTGHTGELFF,TGTGCCAGCAGCGTGACAGGGCACACCGGGGAGCTGTTTTTT
-,TRBJ2-5,-,TRBV7-8,CASSLLTGETQYF,TGTGCCAGCAGCTTATTAACAGGAGAGACCCAGTACTTC
TRBD1,TRBJ2-1,-,TRBV9,CASSPGQVGYNEQFF,TGTGCCAGCAGCCCGGGACAGGTTGGCTACAATGAGCAGTTCTTC
TRBD1,TRBJ1-1,-,TRBV7-2,CASSSRTGGAFF,TGTGCCAGCAGCTCACGGACAGGGGGAGCTTTCTTT
TRBD2,TRBJ2-7,-,TRBV5-4,CASRPGTRFHEQYF,TGTGCCAGCAGACCCGGGACTAGGTTCCACGAGCAGTACTTC
-,TRBJ2-2,-,TRBV11-3,CASSLARGGELFF,TGTGCCAGCAGCTTAGCCCGGGGCGGGGAGCTGTTTTTT
-,TRBJ2-7,-,TRBV11-3,CASSSGDYEQYF,TGTGCCAGCAGCTCGGGAGATTACGAGCAGTACTTC
TRBD2,TRBJ2-5,-,TRBV19,CASSILAGVQETQYF,TGTGCCAGTAGTATACTAGCGGGGGTGCAAGAGACCCAGTACTTC
-,TRBJ2-7,once,TRBV5-4,CASSPGLAYEQYF,TGTGCCAGCAGCCCGGGACTCGCCTACGAGCAGTACTTC
-,TRBJ1-1,-,TRBV7-2,CASSYQQGLNTEAFF,TGTGCCAGCAGCTATCAACAGGGATTGAACACTGAAGCTTTCTTT
-,TRBJ2-1,-,TRBV6-2/TRBV6-3,CASSAAYNEQFF,TGTGCCAGCAGTGCAGCCTACAATGAGCAGTTCTTC
TRBD2,TRBJ2-3,-,TRBV5-4,CASSLGLAGTDTQYF,TGTGCCAGCAGCTTAGGGCTAGCGGGTACAGATACGCAGTATTTT
-,TRBJ2-2,once,TRBV19,CASLMRAGELFF,TGTGCCAGTCTCATGCGGGCCGGGGAGCTGTTTTTT
TRBD1,TRBJ2-5,-,TRBV7-7,CASTHGQGLETQYF,TGTGCTAGCACCCACGGACAGGGATTGGAGACCCAGTACTTC
TRBD1,TRBJ1-5,once,TRBV11-2,CASSLDRVDQPQHF,TGTGCCAGCAGCCTGGACAGGGTTGATCAGCCCCAGCATTTT
TRBD2,TRBJ2-3,-,TRBV10-3,CAISGSGTSGRDTQYF,TGTGCCATCAGTGGATCCGGGACTAGCGGGCGGGATACGCAGTATTTT
TRBD2,TRBJ2-1,-,TRBV4-2,CASSQDSIAGGPYEQFF,TGTGCCAGCAGCCAAGACTCCATAGCGGGGGGGCCGTATGAGCAGTTCTTC
TRBD2,TRBJ2-5,-,TRBV9,CASGRAGGDETQYF,TGTGCCAGCGGGAGGGCGGGCGGTGATGAGACCCAGTACTTC
-,TRBJ1-2,-,TRBV18,CASSPGQGPYGYTF,TGTGCCAGCTCACCAGGGCAGGGCCCCTATGGCTACACCTTC
TRBD2,TRBJ2-1,-,TRBV4-2,CASSQVKTSGVSNEQFF,TGTGCCAGCAGCCAAGTTAAGACTAGCGGGGTTTCGAATGAGCAGTTCTTC
-,TRBJ1-2,-,TRBV29-1,CSVEAGAILNYGYTF,TGCAGCGTGGAGGCAGGGGCCATTCTTAACTATGGCTACACCTTC
TRBD1,TRBJ1-2,once,TRBV6-6,CASSYSRDSYGYTF,TGTGCCAGCAGTTACTCTAGGGACAGCTATGGCTACACCTTC
TRBD1,TRBJ1-6,few,TRBV3-1/TRBV3-2,CASSTRTGSNSPLHF,TGTGCCAGCAGCACTCGGACAGGGTCTAATTCACCCCTCCACTTT
TRBD2,TRBJ2-4,-,TRBV2,CAILAGLKNIQYF,TGTGCCATTTTAGCGGGGCTAAAGAACATTCAGTACTTC
TRBD2,TRBJ2-1,once,TRBV20-1,CSASVQRGYNEQFF,TGCAGTGCTAGTGTCCAGCGGGGCTACAATGAGCAGTTCTTC
-,TRBJ2-2,-,TRBV18,CASTNIQGPNTGELFF,TGTGCCAGCACAAATATACAGGGTCCAAACACCGGGGAGCTGTTTTTT
TRBD1,TRBJ2-2,-,TRBV2,CASSDGTGGTGELFF,TGTGCCAGCAGTGACGGGACAGGGGGTACCGGGGAGCTGTTTTTT
TRBD1,TRBJ1-2,few,TRBV19,CASTRDRVGYGYTF,TGTGCCAGTACCCGGGACAGGGTGGGCTATGGCTACACCTTC
TRBD2,TRBJ2-3,once,TRBV27,CASSEQRGGGEADTQYF,TGTGCCAGCAGTGAACAGCGGGGGGGAGGGGAAGCAGATACGCAGTATTTT
-,TRBJ2-1,-,TRBV2,CASIFVNMYNEQFF,TGTGCCAGCATATTTGTCAACATGTACAATGAGCAGTTCTTC
-,TRBJ1-6,-,TRBV21-1,CASSESKVRDRGSPLHF,TGTGCCAGCAGCGAAAGCAAAGTTCGGGACAGGGGATCACCCCTCCACTTT